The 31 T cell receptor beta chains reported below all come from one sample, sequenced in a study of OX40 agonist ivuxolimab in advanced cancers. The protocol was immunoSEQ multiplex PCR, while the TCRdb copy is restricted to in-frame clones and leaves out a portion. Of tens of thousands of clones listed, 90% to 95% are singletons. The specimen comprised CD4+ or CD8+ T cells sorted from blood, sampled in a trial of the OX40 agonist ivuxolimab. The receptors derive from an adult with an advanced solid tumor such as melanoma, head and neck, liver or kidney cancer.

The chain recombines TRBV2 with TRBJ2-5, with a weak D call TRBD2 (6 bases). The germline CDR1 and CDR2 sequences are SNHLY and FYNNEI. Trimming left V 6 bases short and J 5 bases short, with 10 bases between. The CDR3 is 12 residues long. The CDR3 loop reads CASREGGETQYF. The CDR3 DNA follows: TGTGCCAGCAGGGAGGGAGGCGAGACCCAGTACTTC. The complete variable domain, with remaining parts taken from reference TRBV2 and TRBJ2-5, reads EPEVTQTPSHQVTQMGQEVILRCVPISNHLYFYWYRQILGQKVEFLVSFYNNEISEKSEIFDDQFSVERPDGSNFTLKIRSTKLEDSAMYFCASREGGETQYFGPGTRLLVL.

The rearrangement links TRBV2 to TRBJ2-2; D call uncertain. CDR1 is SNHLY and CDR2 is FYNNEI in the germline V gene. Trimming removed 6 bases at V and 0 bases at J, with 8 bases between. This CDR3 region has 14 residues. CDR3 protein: CASRTDANTGELFF. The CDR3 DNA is TGTGCCAGCAGGACGGACGCGAACACCGGGGAGCTGTTTTTT.

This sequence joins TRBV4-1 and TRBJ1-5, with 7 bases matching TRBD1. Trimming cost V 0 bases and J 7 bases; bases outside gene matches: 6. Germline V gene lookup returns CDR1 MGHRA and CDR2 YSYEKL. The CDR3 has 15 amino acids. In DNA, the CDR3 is TGCGCCAGCAGCCAAGATAGCAGGGGGGCCCAGCCCCAGCATTTT. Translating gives CASSQDSRGAQPQHF.

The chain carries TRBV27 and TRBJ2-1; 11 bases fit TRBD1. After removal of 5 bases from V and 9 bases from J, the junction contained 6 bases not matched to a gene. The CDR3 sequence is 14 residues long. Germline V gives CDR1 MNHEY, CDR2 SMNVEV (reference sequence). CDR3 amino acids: CASSLGTGGTEQFF. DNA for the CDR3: TGTGCCAGCAGTCTAGGGACAGGGGGGACTGAGCAGTTCTTC.

The DNA of the CDR3 is TGCAGCGTTGAAGTTAGGCAGGGGGGCGGCTACACCTTC. Residues: CSVEVRQGGGYTF. The genes are TRBV29-1 and TRBJ1-2; 7 positions agree with TRBD1. Trimming cost V 1 base and J 8 bases; bases outside gene matches: 7. Germline assignment: CDR1 SQVTM and CDR2 ANQGSEA. There are 13 residues in the CDR3.

The DNA for the CDR3 is TGTGCCTCAGCAGGGGGTGGAGATACGCAGTATTTT. Residues: CASAGGGDTQYF. The chain uses TRBV9 and TRBJ2-3, with TRBD1 matching 7 bases. The trim removed 10 bases at V and 5 bases at J, leaving 7 bases unmatched. In germline, CDR1 is SGDLS, CDR2 YYNGEE. The CDR3 is made up of 12 amino acids.

The CDR3 spells CASSLTTTGSPIKNEQFF. The CDR3 nucleotides read TGTGCCAGCAGTTTAACTACGACAGGTAGCCCGATTAAAAATGAGCAGTTCTTC. V usage is TRBV28 and J usage is TRBJ2-1; TRBD1 might be the D (6 bases). Trimming took off 2 bases at V and 7 bases at J, with 24 bases between the two ends. The CDR3 consists of 18 residues. Germline loops: CDR1 MDHEN, CDR2 SYDVKM. Filled out from reference TRBV28 and TRBJ2-1, the complete variable domain reads DVKVTQSSRYLVKRTGEKVFLECVQDMDHENMFWYRQDPGLGLRLIYFSYDVKMKEKGDIPEGYSVSREKKERFSLILESASTNQTSMYLCASSLTTTGSPIKNEQFFGPGTRLTVL.

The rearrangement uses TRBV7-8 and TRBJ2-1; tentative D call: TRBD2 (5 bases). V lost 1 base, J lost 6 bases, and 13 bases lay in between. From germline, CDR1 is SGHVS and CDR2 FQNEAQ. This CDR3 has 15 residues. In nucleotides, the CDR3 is TGTGCCAGCAGCTTAGAAGTAGGACGGGGCAATGAGCAGTTCTTC. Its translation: CASSLEVGRGNEQFF.

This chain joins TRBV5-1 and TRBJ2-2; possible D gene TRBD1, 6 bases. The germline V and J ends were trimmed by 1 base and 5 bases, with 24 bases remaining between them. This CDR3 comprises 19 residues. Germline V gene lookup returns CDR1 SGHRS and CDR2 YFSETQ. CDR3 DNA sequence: TGCGCCAGCAGCTTGCCCCGCCGTCCCACAGGGACGGAAACCGGGGAGCTGTTTTTT. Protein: CASSLPRRPTGTETGELFF.

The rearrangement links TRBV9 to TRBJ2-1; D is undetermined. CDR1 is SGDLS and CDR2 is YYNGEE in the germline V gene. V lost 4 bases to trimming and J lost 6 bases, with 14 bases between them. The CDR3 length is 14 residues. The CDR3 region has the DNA TGTGCCAGCAGCTCTTTCTGGGGAAGCAATGAGCAGTTCTTC. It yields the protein CASSSFWGSNEQFF.

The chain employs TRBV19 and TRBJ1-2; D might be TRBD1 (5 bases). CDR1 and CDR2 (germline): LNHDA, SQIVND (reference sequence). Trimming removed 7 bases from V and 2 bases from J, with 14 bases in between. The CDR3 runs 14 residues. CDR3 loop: CASTPGLANYGYTF. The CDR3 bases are TGTGCCAGTACACCGGGACTCGCAAACTATGGCTACACCTTC.

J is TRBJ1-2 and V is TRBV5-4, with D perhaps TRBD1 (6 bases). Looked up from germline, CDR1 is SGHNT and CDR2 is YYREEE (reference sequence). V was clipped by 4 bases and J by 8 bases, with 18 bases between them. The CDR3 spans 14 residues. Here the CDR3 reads CASSVRGGLGGYTF. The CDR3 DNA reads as TGTGCCAGCAGCGTCCGAGGGGGATTAGGAGGCTACACCTTC.

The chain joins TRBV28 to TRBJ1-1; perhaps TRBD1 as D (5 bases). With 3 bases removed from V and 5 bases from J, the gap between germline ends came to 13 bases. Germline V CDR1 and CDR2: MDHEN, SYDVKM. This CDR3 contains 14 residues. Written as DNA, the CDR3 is TGTGCCAGCAGTTTTCGTGGGGGGAATACTGAAGCTTTCTTT. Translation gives CASSFRGGNTEAFF.

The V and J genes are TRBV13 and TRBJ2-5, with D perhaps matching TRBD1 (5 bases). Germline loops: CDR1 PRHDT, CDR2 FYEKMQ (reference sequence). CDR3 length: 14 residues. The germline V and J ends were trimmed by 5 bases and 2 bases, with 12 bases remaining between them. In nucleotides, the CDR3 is TGTGCCAGCAGCGAGATGGGGCGACAAGAGACCCAGTACTTC. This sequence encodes CASSEMGRQETQYF.

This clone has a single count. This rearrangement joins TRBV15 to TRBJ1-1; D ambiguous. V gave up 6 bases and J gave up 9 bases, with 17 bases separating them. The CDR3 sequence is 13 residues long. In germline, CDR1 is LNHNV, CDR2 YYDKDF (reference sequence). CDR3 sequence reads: CATSHNPGGKAFF. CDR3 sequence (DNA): TGTGCCACCAGTCATAACCCGGGTGGAAAAGCTTTCTTT. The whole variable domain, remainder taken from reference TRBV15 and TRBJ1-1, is DAMVIQNPRYQVTQFGKPVTLSCSQTLNHNVMYWYQQKSSQAPKLLFHYYDKDFNNEADTPDNFQSRRPNTSFCFLDIRSPGLGDTAMYLCATSHNPGGKAFFGQGTRLTVV.

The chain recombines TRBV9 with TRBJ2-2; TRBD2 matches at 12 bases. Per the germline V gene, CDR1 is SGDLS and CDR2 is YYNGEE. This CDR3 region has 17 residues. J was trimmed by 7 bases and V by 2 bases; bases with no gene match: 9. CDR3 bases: TGTGCCAGCAGCGTTCGACTAGCGGGGGCCGCCGACGGGGAGCTGTTTTTT. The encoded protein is CASSVRLAGAADGELFF.

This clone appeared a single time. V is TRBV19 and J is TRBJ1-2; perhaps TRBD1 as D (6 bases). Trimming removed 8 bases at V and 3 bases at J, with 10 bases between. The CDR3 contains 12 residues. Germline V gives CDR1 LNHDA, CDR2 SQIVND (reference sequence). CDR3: CASSGGDYGYTF. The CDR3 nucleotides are TGTGCCAGTTCCGGGGGCGACTATGGCTACACCTTC.

CDR3 protein: CASTTLEVRDTEAFF. The CDR3 DNA reads TGTGCCAGCACCACCTTGGAGGTTAGGGACACTGAAGCTTTCTTT. The rearrangement links TRBV28 to TRBJ1-1; D is unclear. V lost 7 bases and J 3 bases, leaving 18 bases between the germline ends. Germline values: CDR1 MDHEN, CDR2 SYDVKM. The CDR3 length is 15 residues.

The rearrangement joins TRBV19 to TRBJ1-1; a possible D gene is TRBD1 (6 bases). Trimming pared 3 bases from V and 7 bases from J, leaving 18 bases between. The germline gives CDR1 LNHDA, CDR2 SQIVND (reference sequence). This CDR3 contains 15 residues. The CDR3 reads CASSILGRGKGEAFF. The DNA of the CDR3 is TGTGCCAGTAGTATCTTAGGCAGGGGTAAGGGTGAAGCTTTCTTT.

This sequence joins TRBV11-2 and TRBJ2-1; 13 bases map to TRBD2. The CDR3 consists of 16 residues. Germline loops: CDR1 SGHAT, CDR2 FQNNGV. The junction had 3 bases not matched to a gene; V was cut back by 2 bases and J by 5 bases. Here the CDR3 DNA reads TGTGCCAGCAGCTTATGGGGGACTAGCGGGGACAATGAGCAGTTCTTC. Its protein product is CASSLWGTSGDNEQFF.

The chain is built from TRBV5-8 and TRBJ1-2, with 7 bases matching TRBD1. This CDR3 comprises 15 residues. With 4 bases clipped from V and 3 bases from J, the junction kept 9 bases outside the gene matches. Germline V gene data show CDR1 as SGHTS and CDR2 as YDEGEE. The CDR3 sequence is CASSRRQGLYYGYTF. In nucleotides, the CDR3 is TGTGCCAGCAGCCGTAGACAGGGACTTTACTATGGCTACACCTTC.

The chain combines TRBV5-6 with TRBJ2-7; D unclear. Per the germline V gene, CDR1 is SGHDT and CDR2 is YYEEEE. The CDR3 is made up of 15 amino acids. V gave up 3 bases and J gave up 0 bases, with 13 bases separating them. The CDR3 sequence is CASSSRLRSSYEQYF. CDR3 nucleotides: TGTGCCAGCAGCTCCCGACTCCGCAGCTCCTACGAGCAGTACTTC.

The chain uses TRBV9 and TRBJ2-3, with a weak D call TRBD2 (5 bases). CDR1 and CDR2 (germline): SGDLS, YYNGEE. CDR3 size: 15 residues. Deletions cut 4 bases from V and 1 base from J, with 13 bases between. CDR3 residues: CASSPWTGRTDTQYF. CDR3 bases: TGTGCCAGCAGCCCCTGGACTGGGCGCACAGATACGCAGTATTTT.

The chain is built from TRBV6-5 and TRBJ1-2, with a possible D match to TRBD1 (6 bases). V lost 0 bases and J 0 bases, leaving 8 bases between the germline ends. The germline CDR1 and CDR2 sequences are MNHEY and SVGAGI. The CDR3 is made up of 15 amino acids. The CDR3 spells CASSYSTGSNYGYTF. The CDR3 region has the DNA TGTGCCAGCAGTTACTCGACAGGATCTAACTATGGCTACACCTTC.

CDR3 DNA: TGCGCCAGCAGCCAAGAGCCGCTCAGGGGGCAGCCCCAGCATTTT. This codes for CASSQEPLRGQPQHF. The chain joins TRBV4-1 to TRBJ1-5, with 7 bases aligning to TRBD1. The CDR3 is 15 residues long. Per the germline V gene, CDR1 is MGHRA and CDR2 is YSYEKL. J lost 7 bases, V lost 0 bases, and 6 bases had no gene match.

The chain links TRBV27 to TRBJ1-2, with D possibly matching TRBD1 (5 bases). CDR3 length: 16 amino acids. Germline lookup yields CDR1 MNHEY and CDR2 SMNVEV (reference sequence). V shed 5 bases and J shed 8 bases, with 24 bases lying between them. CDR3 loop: CASSPQGRPHTPGYTF. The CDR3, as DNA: TGTGCCAGCAGTCCCCAGGGAAGGCCTCATACTCCAGGCTACACCTTC.

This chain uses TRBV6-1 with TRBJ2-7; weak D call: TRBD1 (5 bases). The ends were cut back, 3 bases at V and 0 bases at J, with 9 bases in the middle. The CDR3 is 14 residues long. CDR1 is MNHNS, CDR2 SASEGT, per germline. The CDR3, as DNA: TGTGCCAGCAGTGACTCAGGGTTCTCCTACGAGCAGTACTTC. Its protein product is CASSDSGFSYEQYF.

CDR3 bases: TGTGCCAGCAGTTTATATGATGGGACATCCTACGAGCAGTACTTC. Translation: CASSLYDGTSYEQYF. The rearrangement joins TRBV27 to TRBJ2-7; D is possibly TRBD1 (6 bases). Trimming cost V 1 base and J 1 base, with 11 bases left between them. Germline V CDR1 and CDR2: MNHEY, SMNVEV (reference sequence). This CDR3 comprises 15 residues.

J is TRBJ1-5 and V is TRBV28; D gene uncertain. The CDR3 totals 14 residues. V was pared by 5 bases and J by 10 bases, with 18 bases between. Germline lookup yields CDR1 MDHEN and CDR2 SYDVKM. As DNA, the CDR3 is TGTGCCAGCAGTCCTAGGAACACGGCTCCCCCCCAGCATTTT. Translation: CASSPRNTAPPQHF.

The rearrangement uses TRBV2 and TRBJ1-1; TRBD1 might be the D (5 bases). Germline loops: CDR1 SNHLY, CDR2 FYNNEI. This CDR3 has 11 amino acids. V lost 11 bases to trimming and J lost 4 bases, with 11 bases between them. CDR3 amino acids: CAGAFGTEAFF. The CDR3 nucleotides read TGTGCCGGGGCCTTTGGCACTGAAGCTTTCTTT.

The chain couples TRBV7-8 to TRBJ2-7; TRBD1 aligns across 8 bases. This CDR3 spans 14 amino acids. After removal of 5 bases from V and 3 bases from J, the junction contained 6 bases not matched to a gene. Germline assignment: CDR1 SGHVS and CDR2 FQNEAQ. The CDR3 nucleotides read TGTGCCAGCAGCCCGGACAGGGCTGGCTACGAGCAGTACTTC. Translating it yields CASSPDRAGYEQYF.